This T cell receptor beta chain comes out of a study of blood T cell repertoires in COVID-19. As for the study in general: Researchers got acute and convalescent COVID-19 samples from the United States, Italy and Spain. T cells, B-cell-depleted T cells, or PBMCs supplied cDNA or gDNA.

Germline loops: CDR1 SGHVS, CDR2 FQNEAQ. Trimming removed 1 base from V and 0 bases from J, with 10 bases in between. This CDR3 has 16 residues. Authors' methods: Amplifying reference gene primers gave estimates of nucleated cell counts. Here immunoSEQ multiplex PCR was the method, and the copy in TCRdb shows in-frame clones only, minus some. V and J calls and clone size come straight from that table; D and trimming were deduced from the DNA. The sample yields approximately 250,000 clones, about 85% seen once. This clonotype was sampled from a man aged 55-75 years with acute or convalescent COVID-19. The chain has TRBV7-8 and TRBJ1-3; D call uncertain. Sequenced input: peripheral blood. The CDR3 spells CASSLGVTRSGNTIYF. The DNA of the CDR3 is TGTGCCAGCAGCTTAGGCGTTACTCGCTCTGGAAACACCATATATTTT.